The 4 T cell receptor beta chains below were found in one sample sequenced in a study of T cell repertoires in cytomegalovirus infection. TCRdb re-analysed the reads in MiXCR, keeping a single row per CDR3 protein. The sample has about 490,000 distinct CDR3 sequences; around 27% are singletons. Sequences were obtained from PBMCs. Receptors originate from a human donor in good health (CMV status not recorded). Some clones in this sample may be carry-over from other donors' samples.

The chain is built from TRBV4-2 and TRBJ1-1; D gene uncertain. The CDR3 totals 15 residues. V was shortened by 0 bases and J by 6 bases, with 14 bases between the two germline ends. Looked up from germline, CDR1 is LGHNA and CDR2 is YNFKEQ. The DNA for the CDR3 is TGTGCCAGCAGCCAAGATCTGAGGATCGAAGCTGAAGCTTTCTTT. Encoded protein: CASSQDLRIEAEAFF.

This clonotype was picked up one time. CDR3: CASSLRTAYTEAFF. CDR3 DNA: TGTGCCAGCAGCTTAAGGACAGCCTACACTGAAGCTTTCTTT. The chain employs TRBV7-2 and TRBJ1-1; D possibly corresponds to TRBD1 (6 bases). Germline loops: CDR1 SGHTA, CDR2 FQGNSA. V was trimmed by 2 bases and J by 3 bases, leaving 10 bases between them. The length of the CDR3 is 14 residues.

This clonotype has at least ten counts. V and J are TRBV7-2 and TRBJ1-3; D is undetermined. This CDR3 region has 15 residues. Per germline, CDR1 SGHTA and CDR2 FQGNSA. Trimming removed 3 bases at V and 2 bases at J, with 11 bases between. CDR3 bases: TGTGCCAGCAGCTTGGGTGGAGGGACTGGAAACACCATATATTTT. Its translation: CASSLGGGTGNTIYF.

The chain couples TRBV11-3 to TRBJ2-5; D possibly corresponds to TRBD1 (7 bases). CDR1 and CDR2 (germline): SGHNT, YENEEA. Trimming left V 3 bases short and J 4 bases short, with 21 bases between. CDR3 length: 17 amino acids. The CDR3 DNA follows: TGTGCCAGCAGCTTTATTCCGCGGGACAGAGCGGGAGAGACCCAGTACTTC. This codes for CASSFIPRDRAGETQYF.